A single sample gave rise to the 6 T cell receptor beta chains below, sequenced in a study of blood T cell repertoires in COVID-19. Repertoires were generated with immunoSEQ multiplex PCR, while TCRdb's copy carries only in-frame clones and drops some. Among some 74,000 clones listed, approximately 87% were seen once. The sequenced sample was peripheral blood. The receptors were sampled from a woman older than 75 with acute or convalescent COVID-19.

V gene TRBV18 combines with J gene TRBJ1-6; D possibly corresponds to TRBD1 (6 bases). The germline V and J ends were trimmed by 0 bases and 9 bases, with 12 bases remaining between them. The CDR3 is made up of 15 amino acids. The germline V gene encodes CDR1 KGHSH and CDR2 LQKENI. CDR3: CASSPPNREGSPLHF. The CDR3 DNA reads TGTGCCAGCTCACCACCGAACAGGGAGGGTTCACCCCTCCACTTT.

V and J are TRBV6-6 and TRBJ2-1; 8 nucleotides agree with TRBD1. V lost 5 bases and J lost 1; bases outside the gene matches: 4. Germline lookup yields CDR1 MNHNY and CDR2 SVGAGI (reference sequence). The CDR3 has 15 residues. CDR3 coding DNA: TGTGCCAGCAGTGGAGGACAGGGTTCCTACAATGAGCAGTTCTTC. Translation gives CASSGGQGSYNEQFF.

The J gene is TRBJ2-7, the V gene TRBV15, with a possible D match to TRBD1 (6 bases). Germline lookup yields CDR1 LNHNV and CDR2 YYDKDF (reference sequence). Trimming cost V 6 bases and J 0 bases, with 18 bases left between them. CDR3 length equals 16 residues. CDR3 DNA: TGTGCCACCAGTCTCGGACAGACGATAAACTCCTACGAGCAGTACTTC. Protein product: CATSLGQTINSYEQYF.

CDR3 in DNA: TGTGCCAGCAGGCCGGTAGGGCAGGGTAGAATTGCTTTCTTT. Translating it yields CASRPVGQGRIAFF. The chain carries TRBV27 and TRBJ1-1, with D maybe TRBD1 (5 bases). Germline V lookup: CDR1 MNHEY, CDR2 SMNVEV (reference sequence). The V gene lost 6 bases and the J gene lost 11 bases, with 22 bases spanning the gap. The CDR3 has 14 amino acids.

The chain combines TRBV6-5 with TRBJ1-3; D gene ambiguous. This CDR3 is 12 amino acids long. Trimming took 8 bases from V and 7 from J, leaving 12 bases between them. Germline lookup yields CDR1 MNHEY and CDR2 SVGAGI. Here the CDR3 reads CASGRGGNTIYF. The CDR3 bases are TGTGCCAGCGGTCGGGGAGGGAACACCATATATTTT.

This clone was counted only a few times. V is TRBV27 and J is TRBJ2-2; TRBD2 matches 8 bases. CDR3 size: 17 residues. Germline values: CDR1 MNHEY, CDR2 SMNVEV (reference sequence). J gave up 1 base and V 0 bases, and 4 bases lay outside the gene matches. CDR3 sequence reads: CASSLSAGGVNTGELFF. CDR3 coding DNA: TGTGCCAGCAGTTTATCGGCCGGGGGGGTGAACACCGGGGAGCTGTTTTTT.